This T cell receptor (beta chain) emerged from a study of blood T cell repertoires in COVID-19 (dated by TCRdb to the early 2020s). For the wider study: Samples covering the acute and convalescent phases of COVID-19 were provided by collaborators in the United States, Italy and Spain. The material from the prospective study consisted of cDNA or gDNA derived from T cells, B-cell-depleted T cells, or PBMCs. Sample metadata almost always included a de-identified subject ID, COVID-19 status, age in years and sex. A freely available public database, intended as a resource for researchers studying the immune response to SARS-CoV-2, is where the repertoires were released. Samples came from the ongoing ImmuneRACE study (first 160 participants) plus 1,254 subjects from 6 global collaborators. Where available, HLA class I and class II types were obtained from metadata supplied by the sample provider rather than from assay-based typing. The dataset comprised deeply sampled blood TCRbeta repertoires from subjects exposed to, actively infected with, or recovered from COVID-19.

The CDR3 measures 15 amino acids from cysteine to phenylalanine. Only CDR3 DNA remains: 45 bases, in frame from the first base. According to the germline V gene (reference sequence), CDR1 reads SGHKS and CDR2 reads YYEKEE. Deletion took 4 bases off V and 4 bases off J, with a span of 14 bases between the germline ends. Points the paper makes about the study in general: The amount of clinical and demographic metadata varied by source and participant and was provided uncurated.

On this clone: Which antigen it targets is not known. Base qualities are not at hand, and no much larger clone is one base apart.

In Seattle, one collaborating source enrolled patients while the infection was active and tracked those patients longitudinally over the course of disease. Collaborating institutions collected whole blood in K2EDTA tubes following their own protocols. For TCRbeta analysis, collaborators shipped samples as frozen whole blood, isolated PBMCs, or DNA extracted from either of those sample types. The immunoSEQ Assay, a bias-controlled multiplex PCR, was used to amplify TCRbeta CDR3 regions from genomic DNA. Per the authors' processing: The number of nucleated cells in each sample was estimated from the amplification of reference gene primers within the assay. To quantify the absolute abundance of each unique TCRbeta CDR3 rearrangement, sequence reads were collapsed and filtered. For each sample, productive Simpson clonality was calculated by taking the square root of Simpson's diversity index across productive rearrangements. TCRdb obtained this table from immuneACCESS and retained in-frame rearrangements with V and J assigned. These tables miss some clones; where compared with another copy, unresolved V genes account for less than half of the shortfall, and the remainder is unexplained. V, J and clone size derive from that table, while D and trimming were established from the DNA sequence. This sample has some 180,000 clones in its table, and around four fifths of those were observed once. Together, the top ten hold 6.5% to 7.5% of the sample.

The rearranged chain carries TRBV5-5 and TRBJ2-2; tentative D gene TRBD1, with 6 bases matching. The source material was peripheral blood. This sequence was found in a woman aged 40-49 years with COVID-19, enrolled during active disease. In nucleotides, the sequence is TGTGCCAGCAGCCACAACCCGACAGGCACCGGGGAGCTGTTTTTT. This sequence encodes CASSHNPTGTGELFF.